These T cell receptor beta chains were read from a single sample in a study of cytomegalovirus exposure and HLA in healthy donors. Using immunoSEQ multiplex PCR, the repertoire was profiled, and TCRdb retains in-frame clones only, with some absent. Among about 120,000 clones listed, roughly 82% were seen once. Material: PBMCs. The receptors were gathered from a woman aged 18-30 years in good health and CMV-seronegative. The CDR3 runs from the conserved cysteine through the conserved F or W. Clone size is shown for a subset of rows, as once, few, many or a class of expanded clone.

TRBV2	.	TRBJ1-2	CASSEILAATTNYGYTF
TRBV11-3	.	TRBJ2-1	CASSVGQGSYNEQFF
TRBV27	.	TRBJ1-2	CASSSLERIGLDGYTF
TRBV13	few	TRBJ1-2	CASSLYNYGYTF
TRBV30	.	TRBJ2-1	CAWSVNWYTGVRDEQFF
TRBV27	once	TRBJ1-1	CASSPPLFRGTEAFF
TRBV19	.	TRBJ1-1	CASSIFLGQEAFF
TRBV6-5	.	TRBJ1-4	CASSPPTGGGEKLFF
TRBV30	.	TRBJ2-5	CAWSRGSHQETQYF
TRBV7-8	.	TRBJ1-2	CASSLAGRGGDYGYTF
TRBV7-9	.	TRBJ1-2	CASSLNSGSQDTF
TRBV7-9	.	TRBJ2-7	CASSLVQGPLSYEQYF
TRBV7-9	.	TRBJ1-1	CASSLTGGTEAFF
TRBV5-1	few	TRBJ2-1	CASSLAYSYNEQFF
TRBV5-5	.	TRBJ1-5	CASSLENRQPQHF
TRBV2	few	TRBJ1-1	CASSVEPGEAFF
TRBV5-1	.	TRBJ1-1	CASSPEGGAEAFF
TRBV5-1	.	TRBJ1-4	CASSLEGAATNEKLFF
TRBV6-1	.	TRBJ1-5	CASSGTQTGRQPQHF
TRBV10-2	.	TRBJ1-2	CASSEQASDGYTF
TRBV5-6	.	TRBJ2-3	CASKGGSGLAGPDTQYF
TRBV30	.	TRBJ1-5	CAWRGKGDSNQPQHF
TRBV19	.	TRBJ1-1	CASSPSGGYTEAFF
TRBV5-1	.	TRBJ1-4	CASSLQGNGEKLFF
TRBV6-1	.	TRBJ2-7	CASRRDSVGNEQYF
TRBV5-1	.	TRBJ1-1	CASSRQQGAYTEAFF
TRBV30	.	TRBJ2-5	CAWSVGGSEETQYF
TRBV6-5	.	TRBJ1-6	CASSLTGVWAPLHF
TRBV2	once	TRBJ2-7	CASTGQGGTYEQYF
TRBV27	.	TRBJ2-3	CASSLYRTREYTQYF
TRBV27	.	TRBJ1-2	CASSFGGWGGDGYTF
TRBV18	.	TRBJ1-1	CASSATGGWYDTEAFF
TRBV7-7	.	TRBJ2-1	CASSFGEVDNEQFF
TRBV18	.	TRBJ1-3	CASSPTDSGNTIYF
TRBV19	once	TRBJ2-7	CASSTSGLPYEQYF
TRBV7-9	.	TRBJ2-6	CASSWTRADQSGANVLTF
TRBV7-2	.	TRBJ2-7	CASSLFREGPYEQYF
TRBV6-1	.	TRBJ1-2	CASTLTGTLLYGYTF
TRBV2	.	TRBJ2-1	CASSGGTRNEQFF
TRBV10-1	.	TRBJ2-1	CASSETGESEQFF
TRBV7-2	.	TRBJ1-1	CASSLATGTATEAFF
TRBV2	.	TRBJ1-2	CASSEAATGFF